The T cell receptor (beta chain) described here comes from a study of T cells after posttransplantation cyclophosphamide. Study-wide findings and caveats: Later blood repertoires were often dominated by clones from the donor CD8+ memory compartment. After PTCy, TRB diversity resembled that of CNI/methotrexate controls. Tissue-infiltrating T cells from skin or gut overlapped little with blood T cells.

CDR1 MDHEN and CDR2 SYDVKM come from the germline V gene. V lost 7 bases to trimming and J lost 10 bases; unmatched junction nucleotides: 22. This CDR3 contains 18 residues. As to this clone: Its antigen remains unidentified.

A marrow graft followed busulfan-fludarabine conditioning, with cyclophosphamide on days +3 and +4. Method: immunoSEQ multiplex PCR; TCRdb's copy keeps in-frame clones and lacks some. The data show around 18,000 clones, around 73% seen once. This material consisted of CD8+ T cells sorted from PBMCs, taken about 1,900 days after a stem cell transplant with posttransplant cyclophosphamide. The genes are TRBV28 and TRBJ1-6; TRBD1 aligns across 7 bases. This TCR derives from a female patient between 40 and 55 years old who received an allogeneic stem cell transplant from a related donor, was CMV-positive, and had no GVHD. The T cells may partly be graft donor cells. CDR3 amino acids: CASIPIYYRGRVGSPLHF. Written as DNA, the CDR3 is TGTGCCAGCATCCCTATCTATTACAGGGGCCGAGTTGGGTCACCCCTCCACTTT.